This TCR beta chain was sequenced during a study of cytomegalovirus exposure and HLA in healthy donors. Use of 60 Vbeta and 13 Jbeta primers characterized the PCR. Produced via immunoSEQ multiplex PCR; TCRdb's table is partial and in-frame only. The table has 300,000 or so clones, almost 85% seen once. Notes on this clone: The antigen remains undetermined.

The germline V and J ends were trimmed by 6 bases and 8 bases, with 8 bases remaining between them. The CDR3 totals 11 residues. Germline-derived CDR1 and CDR2 are MRHNA and SNTAGT. Study outcomes and limitations: Later work showed greater clonal expansion in HLA-associated TCR beta chains than in equally common others.

The clonotype was recovered from a woman aged 35 to 49 in good health and CMV-seropositive. This rearrangement joins TRBV6-4 to TRBJ2-1, with D hard to call. Input material: PBMCs. The CDR3 region has the DNA TGTGCCAGCAGGGATCGGGATGAGCAGTTCTTC. This codes for CASRDRDEQFF.